A single sample is the source of the 20 T cell receptor beta chains below, sequenced in a study of T cell responses to AZD1222 COVID-19 vaccine. Sequencing used immunoSEQ multiplex PCR; TCRdb keeps in-frame clones, though not all of them. The sample contains 150,000 or so clones, around 94% of which appear only once. This sample comprised peripheral blood, obtained 28 days after the second AZD1222 dose. The receptors shown here come from an adult who received the AZD1222 COVID-19 vaccine.

The chain combines TRBV7-9 with TRBJ2-7; D possibly corresponds to TRBD2 (6 bases). Per germline, CDR1 SEHNR and CDR2 FQNEAQ (reference sequence). The V and J ends lost 2 bases and 3 bases respectively, with 26 bases between them. The CDR3 sequence is 19 residues long. In DNA form, the CDR3 reads TGTGCCAGCAGCTTATCACGGGACTCGGGCAACGGGAGTAGCTACGAGCAGTACTTC. As protein: CASSLSRDSGNGSSYEQYF. The complete variable domain, with remaining parts taken from reference TRBV7-9 and TRBJ2-7, reads DTGVSQNPRHKITKRGQNVTFRCDPISEHNRLYWYRQTLGQGPEFLTYFQNEAQLEKSRLLSDRFSAERPKGSFSTLEIQRTEQGDSAMYLCASSLSRDSGNGSSYEQYFGPGTRLTVT.

V usage is TRBV7-3 and J usage is TRBJ2-2; D uncertain. This CDR3 spans 13 amino acids. Germline CDR1 and CDR2: SGHTA and FQGTGA. V shed 5 bases and J shed 5 bases, with 9 bases lying between them. The DNA of the CDR3 is TGTGCCAGCAGCACCCGCCCGACCGGGGAGCTGTTTTTT. Translating it yields CASSTRPTGELFF.

The chain joins TRBV28 to TRBJ1-2; D is perhaps TRBD1 (5 bases). The germline V gene encodes CDR1 MDHEN and CDR2 SYDVKM. The CDR3 covers 15 residues. Trimming left V 6 bases short and J 0 bases short, with 14 bases between. The CDR3 region has the DNA TGTGCCAGCAGGGAGGGACGGTTAGCTAACTATGGCTACACCTTC. Amino acids: CASREGRLANYGYTF.

This chain uses TRBV3-1 (or the pseudogene TRBV3-2) with TRBJ1-2, with D possibly being TRBD1 (6 bases). The CDR3 is 14 residues long. Between the trimmed V and J ends, which lost 5 bases and 4 bases, there was a span of 14 bases. Germline V gives CDR1 LGHDT, CDR2 YNNKEL (reference sequence). The CDR3 bases are TGTGCCAGCAGCTTTTGGACAGATTTCTATGGCTACACCTTC. This codes for CASSFWTDFYGYTF.

This sequence joins TRBV19 and TRBJ2-7; 13 bases fit TRBD2. V gave up 4 bases and J gave up 4 bases; unmatched junction bases: 7. Per germline, CDR1 LNHDA and CDR2 SQIVND (reference sequence). This CDR3 has 16 amino acids. Here the CDR3 reads CASSTGGLAGIYEQYF. CDR3 nucleotides: TGTGCCAGTAGTACCGGGGGACTAGCGGGAATATACGAGCAGTACTTC.

Here the CDR3 reads CASSEEPGSQMEEQFF. The CDR3, as DNA: TGTGCCAGCAGTGAGGAACCGGGATCACAGATGGAGGAGCAGTTCTTC. The rearrangement joins TRBV27 to TRBJ2-1; D perhaps matches TRBD2 (5 bases). This CDR3 region has 16 residues. Trimming removed 5 bases at V and 10 bases at J, with 24 bases between. The germline V gene has CDR1 MNHEY and CDR2 SMNVEV (reference sequence).

The chain has TRBV20-1 and TRBJ1-5; D is possibly TRBD1 (5 bases). Germline values: CDR1 DFQATT, CDR2 SNEGSKA (reference sequence). The CDR3 spans 15 residues. Deletions cut 3 bases from V and 1 base from J, with 13 bases between. CDR3 residues: CSASANQGSNQPQHF. The CDR3 DNA follows: TGCAGTGCTAGTGCGAATCAGGGCAGCAATCAGCCCCAGCATTTT.

This chain connects TRBV27 to TRBJ2-1; D remains unclear. This CDR3 is 15 amino acids long. CDR1 is MNHEY and CDR2 is SMNVEV in the germline V gene (reference sequence). V was clipped by 0 bases and J by 2 bases, with 8 bases between them. CDR3 nucleotide sequence: TGTGCCAGCAGTTTATCCTCACCCGCCTACAATGAGCAGTTCTTC. This encodes CASSLSSPAYNEQFF.

As DNA, the CDR3 is TGTGCCAGCAGCCTCCGACTAGCGGGACCCGAGCAGTTCTTC. It translates to CASSLRLAGPEQFF. V and J are TRBV9 and TRBJ2-1; 11 positions agree with TRBD2. The V gene's germline CDR1 is SGDLS and CDR2 YYNGEE. The CDR3 covers 14 residues. The junction had 7 bases not matched to a gene; V was cut back by 4 bases and J by 10 bases.

This chain links TRBV3-1 (or the pseudogene TRBV3-2) with TRBJ1-2; D gene unclear. The V gene's germline CDR1 is LGHDT and CDR2 YNNKEL (reference sequence). The CDR3 is 12 amino acids. The V and J ends lost 1 base and 5 bases respectively, with 5 bases between them. CDR3 DNA sequence: TGTGCCAGCAGCCAAGCTGGGTATGGCTACACCTTC. This sequence encodes CASSQAGYGYTF.

The chain couples TRBV7-9 to TRBJ1-2, with 11 nucleotides matching TRBD1. V dropped 4 bases and J dropped 10; count of bases not matched to a gene: 11. Per germline, CDR1 SEHNR and CDR2 FQNEAQ (reference sequence). This CDR3 has 15 amino acids. The CDR3 sequence is CASSWESGQGGDYTF. In DNA, the CDR3 is TGTGCCAGCAGCTGGGAATCGGGACAGGGGGGCGACTACACCTTC.

This clone appeared a single time. The V gene is TRBV5-6, the J gene TRBJ2-1; 14 positions agree with TRBD2. This CDR3 has 15 amino acids. The V gene's germline CDR1 is SGHDT and CDR2 YYEEEE. V dropped 3 bases and J dropped 10; count of bases not matched to a gene: 6. CDR3 residues: CASSWGTSGSHEQFF. The CDR3 DNA follows: TGTGCCAGCAGCTGGGGGACTAGCGGGAGCCACGAGCAGTTCTTC.

The chain carries TRBV2 and TRBJ1-2, with D perhaps matching TRBD1 (6 bases). CDR3 size: 14 residues. Germline-derived CDR1 and CDR2 are SNHLY and FYNNEI. V was trimmed by 6 bases and J by 9 bases, leaving 20 bases between them. CDR3 in DNA: TGTGCCAGCAGGGACCGAGGGGGGGTAGCGAGCTACACCTTC. It is translated as CASRDRGGVASYTF.

J is TRBJ1-1 and V is TRBV10-3; unclear D gene. Germline V gene lookup returns CDR1 ENHRY and CDR2 SYGVKD. Trimming shortened V by 2 bases and J by 4 bases, and 20 bases separated the two germline ends. CDR3 size: 17 residues. The CDR3 coding sequence is TGTGCCATCAGTGAGGGTGTTTTTCCAGATATACTCACTGAAGCTTTCTTT. Translated, it gives CAISEGVFPDILTEAFF.

V and J are TRBV4-1 and TRBJ1-2; D not resolved. CDR3 size: 14 residues. Germline-derived CDR1 and CDR2 are MGHRA and YSYEKL. The germline V and J ends were trimmed by 1 base and 2 bases, with 8 bases remaining between them. The CDR3 spells CASSQVSYNYGYTF. DNA for the CDR3: TGCGCCAGCAGCCAAGTTTCCTACAACTATGGCTACACCTTC.

The chain joins TRBV5-1 to TRBJ1-2, with 7 bases aligning to TRBD1. The V and J ends lost 4 bases and 1 base, in that order; junction bases with no gene match: 1. Germline-derived CDR1 and CDR2 are SGHRS and YFSETQ. The CDR3 covers 13 residues. DNA for the CDR3: TGCGCCAGCAGCAGGGGGCGTAACTATGGCTACACCTTC. This codes for CASSRGRNYGYTF.

The CDR3 region has the DNA TGTGCCAGCAGTGTAGCCCAGGGGGTAAACTACAATGAGCAGTTCTTC. The encoded protein is CASSVAQGVNYNEQFF. The V and J genes are TRBV2 and TRBJ2-1; TRBD1 matches 7 bases. J was trimmed by 3 bases and V by 4 bases; bases with no gene match: 9. Germline V gene lookup returns CDR1 SNHLY and CDR2 FYNNEI. The CDR3 spans 16 residues.

The chain uses TRBV13 and TRBJ1-1; unclear D gene. The CDR3 totals 15 residues. Trimming removed 3 bases at V and 0 bases at J, with 11 bases between. The germline gives CDR1 PRHDT, CDR2 FYEKMQ (reference sequence). CDR3 nucleotides: TGTGCCAGCAGCTTCCTAAGTCTTCTGAACACTGAAGCTTTCTTT. It yields the protein CASSFLSLLNTEAFF.

This clone was observed a single time. The chain combines TRBV28 with TRBJ1-6, with D possibly being TRBD1 (6 bases). Germline CDR1 is MDHEN and CDR2 is SYDVKM. Trimming left V 8 bases short and J 10 bases short, with 12 bases between. This CDR3 region has 12 residues. The CDR3 DNA sequence: TGTGCCAGCGGAACAGGGCTGTCACCCCTCCACTTT. Protein product: CASGTGLSPLHF.

This chain connects TRBV4-2 to TRBJ2-1; 8 nucleotides match TRBD1. This CDR3 spans 15 amino acids. J gave up 6 bases and V 1 base, and 5 bases lay outside the gene matches. Germline CDR1 LGHNA, CDR2 YNFKEQ. For the CDR3, the DNA is TGTGCCAGCAGCCAAGGGTGGACAGGGTTCAATGAGCAGTTCTTC. It codes for CASSQGWTGFNEQFF.